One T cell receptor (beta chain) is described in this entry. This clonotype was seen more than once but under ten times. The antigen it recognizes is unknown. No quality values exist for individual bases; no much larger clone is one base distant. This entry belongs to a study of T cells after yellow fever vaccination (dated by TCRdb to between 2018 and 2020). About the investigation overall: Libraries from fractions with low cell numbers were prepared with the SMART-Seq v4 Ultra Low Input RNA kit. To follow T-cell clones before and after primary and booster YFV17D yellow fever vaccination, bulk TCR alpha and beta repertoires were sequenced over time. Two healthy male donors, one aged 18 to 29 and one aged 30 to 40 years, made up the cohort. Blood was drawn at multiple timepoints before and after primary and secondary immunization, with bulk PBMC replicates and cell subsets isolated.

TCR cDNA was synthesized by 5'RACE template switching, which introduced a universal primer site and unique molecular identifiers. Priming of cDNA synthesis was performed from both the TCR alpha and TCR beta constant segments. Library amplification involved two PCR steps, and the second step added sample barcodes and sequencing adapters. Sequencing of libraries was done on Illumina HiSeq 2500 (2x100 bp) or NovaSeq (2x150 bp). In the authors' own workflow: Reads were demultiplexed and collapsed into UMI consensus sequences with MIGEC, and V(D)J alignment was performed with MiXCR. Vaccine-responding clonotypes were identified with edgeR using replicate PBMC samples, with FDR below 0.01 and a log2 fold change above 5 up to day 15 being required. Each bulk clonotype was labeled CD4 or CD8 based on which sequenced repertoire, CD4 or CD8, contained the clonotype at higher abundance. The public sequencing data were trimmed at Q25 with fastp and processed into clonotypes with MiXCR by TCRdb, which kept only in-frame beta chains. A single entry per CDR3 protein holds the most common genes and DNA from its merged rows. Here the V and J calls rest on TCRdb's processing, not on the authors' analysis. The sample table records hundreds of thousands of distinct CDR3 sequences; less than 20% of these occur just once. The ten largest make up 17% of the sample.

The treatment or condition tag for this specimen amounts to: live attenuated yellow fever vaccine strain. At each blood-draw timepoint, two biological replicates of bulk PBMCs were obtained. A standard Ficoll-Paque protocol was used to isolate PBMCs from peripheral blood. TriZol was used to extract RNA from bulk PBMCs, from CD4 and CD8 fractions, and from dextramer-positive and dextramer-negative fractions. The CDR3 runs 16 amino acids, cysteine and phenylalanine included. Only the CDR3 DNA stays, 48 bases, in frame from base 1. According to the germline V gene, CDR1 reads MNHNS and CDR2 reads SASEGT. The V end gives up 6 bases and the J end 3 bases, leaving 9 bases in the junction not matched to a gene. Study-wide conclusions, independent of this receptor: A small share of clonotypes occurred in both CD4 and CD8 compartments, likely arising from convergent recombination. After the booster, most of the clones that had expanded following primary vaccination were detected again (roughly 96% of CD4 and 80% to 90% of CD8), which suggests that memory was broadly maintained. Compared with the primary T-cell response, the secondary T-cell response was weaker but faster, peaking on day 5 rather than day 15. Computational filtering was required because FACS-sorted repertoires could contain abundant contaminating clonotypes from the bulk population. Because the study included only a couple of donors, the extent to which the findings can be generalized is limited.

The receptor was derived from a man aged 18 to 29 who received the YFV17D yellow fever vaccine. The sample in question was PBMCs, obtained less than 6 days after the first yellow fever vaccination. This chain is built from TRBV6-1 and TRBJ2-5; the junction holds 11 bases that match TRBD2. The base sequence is TGTGCCAGCAGACGTCCGGGACTAGCGGAAAAAGAGACCCAGTACTTC. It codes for CASRRPGLAEKETQYF.